What follows are 12 T cell receptor beta chains derived from one specimen sequenced in a study of Tregs in tolerant kidney transplant recipients. Here immunoSEQ multiplex PCR was the method, and the copy in TCRdb shows in-frame clones only, minus some. The table lists about 100,000 clones, 90% of them singletons. Sequencing used CD4+ T cells from blood, obtained before the transplant. The receptors here all came from a human donor who received a combined kidney and bone marrow transplant.

The V and J genes are TRBV9 and TRBJ2-7; 8 nucleotides align to TRBD2. Germline V gene lookup returns CDR1 SGDLS and CDR2 YYNGEE. CDR3 length: 14 amino acids. The trim removed 4 bases at V and 3 bases at J, leaving 6 bases unmatched. The chain's CDR3 is CASSPGGTSYEQYF. The CDR3 DNA reads as TGTGCCAGCAGCCCTGGGGGGACTAGCTACGAGCAGTACTTC.

The chain carries TRBV5-6 and TRBJ1-2; 12 nucleotides match TRBD1. This CDR3 has 15 amino acids. CDR1 and CDR2 from the germline V gene are SGHDT and YYEEEE. The V segment lost 2 bases and the J segment 8 bases; nucleotides outside the gene matches: 7. CDR3 sequence: CASSLRGTGGDGYTF. The CDR3, as DNA: TGTGCCAGCAGCTTACGCGGGACAGGGGGCGACGGCTACACCTTC.

The genes are TRBV5-1 and TRBJ2-2; 7 bases line up with TRBD1. Germline CDR1 and CDR2: SGHRS and YFSETQ. This CDR3 region has 15 residues. V was clipped by 3 bases and J by 5 bases; unmatched bases: 7. The CDR3 sequence is CASSSPPQGTGELFF. The CDR3 DNA follows: TGCGCCAGCAGCTCACCCCCACAGGGGACCGGGGAGCTGTTTTTT.

In this sample, this clone turned up once. The chain couples TRBV9 to TRBJ2-1, with no clear D. Looked up from germline, CDR1 is SGDLS and CDR2 is YYNGEE. V lost 0 bases and J 0 bases, leaving 25 bases between the germline ends. This CDR3 spans 21 amino acids. CDR3 loop: CASSVGRPERKRGVSYNEQFF. The CDR3 region has the DNA TGTGCCAGCAGCGTAGGTCGCCCAGAACGAAAGAGAGGAGTCTCCTACAATGAGCAGTTCTTC.

V gene TRBV5-1 combines with J gene TRBJ1-1, with a tentative D call TRBD1 (5 bases). CDR3 length equals 14 residues. CDR1 and CDR2 from the germline V gene are SGHRS and YFSETQ. With 0 bases removed from V and 4 bases from J, the gap between germline ends came to 10 bases. CDR3 sequence: CASSLGREATEAFF. CDR3 bases: TGCGCCAGCAGCTTGGGCAGGGAGGCCACTGAAGCTTTCTTT.

This chain connects TRBV6-4 to TRBJ2-6; D is unresolved. There are 15 residues in the CDR3. Germline V gene sequence: CDR1 MRHNA, CDR2 SNTAGT. With 3 bases removed from V and 0 bases from J, the gap between germline ends came to 6 bases. The CDR3 DNA follows: TGTGCCAGCAGTGATCCCTTCTCTGGGGCCAACGTCCTGACTTTC. It codes for CASSDPFSGANVLTF.

This sequence joins TRBV5-8 and TRBJ2-7; D gene ambiguous. Germline V CDR1 and CDR2: SGHTS, YDEGEE. Trimming shortened V by 0 bases and J by 0 bases, and 4 bases separated the two germline ends. The CDR3 spans 13 residues. CDR3 protein: CASSLVVSYEQYF. CDR3 bases: TGTGCCAGCAGCTTGGTCGTCTCCTACGAGCAGTACTTC. Full variable domain (missing parts from reference TRBV5-8 and TRBJ2-7): EAGVTQSPTHLIKTRGQQATLRCSPISGHTSVYWYQQALGLGLQFLLWYDEGEERNRGNFPPRFSGRQFPNYSSELNVNALELEDSALYLCASSLVVSYEQYFGPGTRLTVT.

This chain connects TRBV7-2 to TRBJ2-1, with TRBD2 matching 10 bases. This CDR3 is built from 18 residues. V lost 1 base to trimming and J lost 0 bases; unmatched junction nucleotides: 6. The germline V gene encodes CDR1 SGHTA and CDR2 FQGNSA. The CDR3 DNA is TGTGCCAGCAGCTTAGGATTAGCGGGGGGTCACTCCTACAATGAGCAGTTCTTC. Its protein product is CASSLGLAGGHSYNEQFF.

This chain uses TRBV29-1 with TRBJ2-1; D perhaps matches TRBD2 (5 bases). With 7 bases removed from V and 9 bases from J, the gap between germline ends came to 13 bases. This CDR3 region has 11 residues. Looked up from germline, CDR1 is SQVTM and CDR2 is ANQGSEA. The CDR3 sequence: CSAGVLSEQFF. The CDR3 bases are TGCAGCGCCGGGGTGTTGAGTGAGCAGTTCTTC.

This chain joins TRBV6-6 and TRBJ2-7; 9 bases align to TRBD1. In germline, CDR1 is MNHNY, CDR2 SVGAGI (reference sequence). J gave up 3 bases and V 5 bases, and 5 bases lay outside the gene matches. This CDR3 has 14 residues. CDR3 in amino acids: CASSQTGGNYEQYF. The DNA for the CDR3 is TGTGCCAGCAGTCAGACAGGGGGAAACTACGAGCAGTACTTC.

This clone turned up a few times. The rearrangement uses TRBV29-1 and TRBJ1-2; no clear D gene. Trimming removed 4 bases from V and 0 bases from J, with 6 bases in between. CDR1 is SQVTM, CDR2 ANQGSEA, per germline. The CDR3 runs 12 residues. CDR3 loop: CSVASSNYGYTF. As DNA, the CDR3 is TGCAGCGTTGCGAGTTCTAACTATGGCTACACCTTC.

This chain joins TRBV29-1 and TRBJ1-4; TRBD1 matches at 9 bases. The CDR3 loop spans 13 amino acids. V was clipped by 5 bases and J by 8 bases; unmatched bases: 6. CDR1 is SQVTM, CDR2 ANQGSEA, per germline. The CDR3, as DNA: TGCAGCGTTAAGACAGGGGGGTGGGAAAAACTGTTTTTT. It yields the protein CSVKTGGWEKLFF.